Below, 16 T cell receptor beta chains from the same sample are listed, as sequenced in a study of cytomegalovirus exposure and HLA in healthy donors. Use of 60 Vbeta and 13 Jbeta primers characterized the PCR. The data were produced by immunoSEQ multiplex PCR, yet TCRdb's version contains in-frame clones alone and is incomplete. The repertoire holds 150,000 to 200,000 clones, with 60% to 80% as singletons. The sequencing input was PBMCs. These receptors were taken from a man aged 35 to 55 in good health and CMV-seropositive.

This chain links TRBV21-1 with TRBJ2-3; the D call TRBD2 from the table was never checked on the DNA. TRBV21-1 is tagged as a pseudogene. CDR3 length: 16 amino acids. This CDR3 reads CASSKLCGRNSDTQYF. The CDR3 region has the DNA TGTGCCAGCAGCAAACTATGCGGGAGAAATTCAGATACGCAGTATTTT.

V and J are TRBV5-1 and TRBJ1-1, with D hard to call. V was pared by 0 bases and J by 5 bases, with 14 bases between. CDR3 length equals 15 residues. Germline loops: CDR1 SGHRS, CDR2 YFSETQ. CDR3 protein: CASSLVVGVGTEAFF. DNA of the CDR3: TGCGCCAGCAGCTTGGTAGTCGGGGTGGGGACTGAAGCTTTCTTT.

The chain has TRBV27 and TRBJ1-1, with D possibly matching TRBD1 (5 bases). With 3 bases removed from V and 3 bases from J, the gap between germline ends came to 14 bases. The CDR3 runs 15 residues. Looked up from germline, CDR1 is MNHEY and CDR2 is SMNVEV (reference sequence). The CDR3 coding sequence is TGTGCCAGCAGTTTCAGGGCCAGATTGGACACTGAAGCTTTCTTT. It is translated as CASSFRARLDTEAFF.

The chain has TRBV7-2 and TRBJ2-7, with D perhaps TRBD2 (7 bases). The CDR3 runs 14 residues. Germline loops: CDR1 SGHTA, CDR2 FQGNSA. Trimming left V 5 bases short and J 4 bases short, with 15 bases between. CDR3 loop: CASSLGGLTYEQYF. The CDR3 DNA is TGTGCCAGCAGCCTAGGGGGACTAACGTACGAGCAGTACTTC.

The J gene is TRBJ2-1, the V gene TRBV11-3; 8 bases agree with TRBD1. The CDR3 length is 13 residues. Germline V gene lookup returns CDR1 SGHNT and CDR2 YENEEA. The junction had 7 bases not matched to a gene; V was cut back by 5 bases and J by 10 bases. CDR3 nucleotide sequence: TGTGCCAGCAGCCGGACAGGGCGTGGGGAGCAGTTCTTC. Protein product: CASSRTGRGEQFF. Complete variable domain (other parts from reference TRBV11-3 and TRBJ2-1): EAGVVQSPRYKIIEKKQPVAFWCNPISGHNTLYWYLQNLGQGPELLIRYENEEAVDDSQLPKDRFSAERLKGVDSTLKIQPAELGDSAVYLCASSRTGRGEQFFGPGTRLTVL.

J is TRBJ2-1 and V is TRBV7-9, with TRBD2 matching 10 bases. The CDR3 is 16 residues long. The V and J ends lost 8 bases and 6 bases, in that order; junction bases with no gene match: 13. In germline, CDR1 is SEHNR, CDR2 FQNEAQ (reference sequence). The chain's CDR3 is CASGFGGSGRTNEQFF. The CDR3 DNA is TGTGCCAGCGGTTTTGGGGGTAGCGGGAGGACCAATGAGCAGTTCTTC. Filled out from reference TRBV7-9 and TRBJ2-1, the complete variable domain reads DTGVSQNPRHKITKRGQNVTFRCDPISEHNRLYWYRQTLGQGPEFLTYFQNEAQLEKSRLLSDRFSAERPKGSFSTLEIQRTEQGDSAMYLCASGFGGSGRTNEQFFGPGTRLTVL.

This chain joins TRBV6-1 and TRBJ2-5; the match to TRBD1 covers 11 bases. Germline CDR1 reads MNHNS; CDR2 reads SASEGT. V shed 4 bases, J shed 5 bases, and the junction held 9 bases outside the gene matches. The CDR3 has 16 amino acids. The DNA of the CDR3 is TGTGCCAGCAGTGGAGACCGGGACAGGGGGAGGGAGACCCAGTACTTC. Translated: CASSGDRDRGRETQYF.

V and J are TRBV5-1 and TRBJ2-3; no firm D call. CDR1 is SGHRS and CDR2 is YFSETQ in the germline V gene. This CDR3 has 14 residues. The germline V and J ends were trimmed by 4 bases and 0 bases, with 9 bases remaining between them. The CDR3 DNA reads as TGCGCCAGCAGCCTATCTTCAAGCACAGATACGCAGTATTTT. Protein product: CASSLSSSTDTQYF. Together with reference TRBV5-1 and TRBJ2-3, the CDR3 gives the full variable domain: KAGVTQTPRYLIKTRGQQVTLSCSPISGHRSVSWYQQTPGQGLQFLFEYFSETQRNKGNFPGRFSGRQFSNSRSEMNVSTLELGDSALYLCASSLSSSTDTQYFGPGTRLTVL.

The gene calls are TRBV9 and TRBJ1-1, with TRBD1 matching over 10 bases. Per the germline V gene, CDR1 is SGDLS and CDR2 is YYNGEE. Trimming removed 4 bases from V and 5 bases from J; junction bases left unmatched: 11. The CDR3 contains 16 residues. In nucleotides, the CDR3 is TGTGCCAGCAGCCCCCCGACAGGGGGCAAAGCAACTGAAGCTTTCTTT. Translated, it gives CASSPPTGGKATEAFF.

The chain uses TRBV19 and TRBJ2-2; 9 bases agree with TRBD1. Germline V gene lookup returns CDR1 LNHDA and CDR2 SQIVND (reference sequence). CDR3 length equals 13 residues. The trim removed 7 bases at V and 6 bases at J, leaving 3 bases unmatched. CDR3 sequence: CASNRQGAGELFF. In DNA form, the CDR3 reads TGTGCCAGTAATAGACAGGGGGCCGGGGAGCTGTTTTTT.

This clone occurred once. The rearrangement joins TRBV7-9 to TRBJ1-6; TRBD1 matches at 8 bases. There are 17 residues in the CDR3. V was pared by 3 bases and J by 10 bases, with 14 bases of the junction left unmatched. From germline, CDR1 is SEHNR and CDR2 FQNEAQ (reference sequence). The CDR3 sequence: CASSFGTGGSVRSPLHF. The CDR3, as DNA: TGTGCCAGCAGCTTCGGTACAGGGGGTTCGGTTAGGTCACCCCTCCACTTT.

Remarks on this clone: One end of the junction varies from germline; a read error may be responsible. J is TRBJ2-5 and V is TRBV2; D uncertain. This CDR3 spans 12 amino acids. Germline CDR1 is SNHLY and CDR2 is FYNNEI. Here the CDR3 reads CASSSYLEAQYF. CDR3 coding DNA: TGTGCCAGCAGTTCATATTTAGAGGCCCAGTACTTC.

CDR3 in DNA: TGTGCCAGCAGTGAAATAACCAGGTACGAGCAGTACTTC. This sequence encodes CASSEITRYEQYF. V is TRBV6-1 and J is TRBJ2-7; the D is unclear. This CDR3 is 13 amino acids long. V was shortened by 2 bases and J by 4 bases, with 9 bases between the two germline ends. Germline V lookup: CDR1 MNHNS, CDR2 SASEGT.

The rearrangement links TRBV6-5 to TRBJ2-7; D might be TRBD1 (6 bases). V was pared by 5 bases and J by 5 bases, with 10 bases between. Germline V CDR1 and CDR2: MNHEY, SVGAGI. CDR3 length: 12 amino acids. The CDR3 nucleotides read TGTGCCAGCAGTGTACAGGGAAACGAGCAGTACTTC. Amino acids: CASSVQGNEQYF.

This clone was detected only a few times. The genes are TRBV19 and TRBJ2-7; maybe TRBD2 (6 bases). This CDR3 has 14 residues. Germline assignment: CDR1 LNHDA and CDR2 SQIVND (reference sequence). Trimming removed 4 bases from V and 4 bases from J, with 14 bases in between. The CDR3 nucleotides are TGTGCCAGTAGTAGTCTAGCGCGGTGGTACGAGCAGTACTTC. Translation gives CASSSLARWYEQYF. Together with reference TRBV19 and TRBJ2-7, the CDR3 gives the full variable domain: DGGITQSPKYLFRKEGQNVTLSCEQNLNHDAMYWYRQDPGQGLRLIYYSQIVNDFQKGDIAEGYSVSREKKESFPLTVTSAQKNPTAFYLCASSSLARWYEQYFGPGTRLTVT.

The chain combines TRBV11-3 with TRBJ2-1; 9 positions agree with TRBD2. V lost 6 bases and J lost 9; bases outside the gene matches: 9. The CDR3 loop spans 14 amino acids. The germline V gene has CDR1 SGHNT and CDR2 YENEEA. CDR3 coding DNA: TGTGCCAGCAGGACAAGGCGGGAGGGCGTTGAGCAGTTCTTC. It specifies CASRTRREGVEQFF. The variable domain in full, with the rest retrieved from reference TRBV11-3 and TRBJ2-1, is EAGVVQSPRYKIIEKKQPVAFWCNPISGHNTLYWYLQNLGQGPELLIRYENEEAVDDSQLPKDRFSAERLKGVDSTLKIQPAELGDSAVYLCASRTRREGVEQFFGPGTRLTVL.